What follows is one T cell receptor (beta chain) and its context. The specificity of this receptor is unknown. Base qualities are missing; no much larger clone stands one base away. This entry is derived from a study of blood T cell repertoires in COVID-19 (dated by TCRdb to 2018 to 2021). The study in broad terms: Collaborator samples came from the United States, Italy and Spain and covered acute and convalescent phases of COVID-19. Where available, HLA class I and class II types were obtained from metadata supplied by the sample provider rather than from assay-based typing. The material from the prospective study consisted of cDNA or gDNA derived from T cells, B-cell-depleted T cells, or PBMCs. A freely available public database, intended as a resource for researchers studying the immune response to SARS-CoV-2, is where the repertoires were released. A de-identified subject ID, COVID-19 status, age in years and sex were almost always included in the sample metadata. Subjects who had been exposed to COVID-19, were actively infected with it, or had recovered from it provided the deeply sampled blood TCRbeta repertoires that made up the dataset. Samples were obtained from the ongoing ImmuneRACE study (first 160 participants) and from 1,000 to 1,500 subjects provided by 6 global collaborators.

On the study overall, not on this receptor specifically: The quantity of clinical and demographic metadata differed by source and by participant and was supplied without curation.

TCRbeta CDR3 regions were amplified from genomic DNA by means of the immunoSEQ Assay, a bias-controlled multiplex PCR. Regarding the original processing steps: Within the assay, amplification of reference gene primers was used to estimate how many nucleated cells each sample contained. To quantify the absolute abundance of each unique TCRbeta CDR3 rearrangement, sequence reads were collapsed and filtered. For each sample, productive Simpson clonality was calculated as the square root of Simpson's diversity index across productive rearrangements. In its TCRdb copy, this immuneACCESS table keeps in-frame sequences only and misses some clones. Where compared with another copy, unresolved V genes explain less than half of these, and the others have no known cause. That table is the source of V, J and clone size, and D and trimming were worked out from the DNA. The sample table lists 250,000 to 300,000 clones, about nine tenths of them with a count of one. Together, the top ten hold roughly 0.92% of the sample.

Looking up the germline V gene yields CDR1 MGHRA and CDR2 YSYEKL. From the cysteine up to the phenylalanine, the CDR3 has a length of 14 residues. Of the read, only the CDR3 DNA is kept; its 42 bases are in frame from base 1. A distance of 11 bases separates the germline ends of V and J, which lose 3 bases and 2 bases respectively. Samples from volunteer blood donors who had recovered from COVID-19 were contributed by a second Seattle source. Whole blood was collected in K2EDTA tubes by collaborating institutions according to the institutions' own protocols. For TCRbeta analysis, collaborators shipped samples as frozen whole blood, isolated PBMCs, or DNA extracted from either of those sample types.

The sample consisted of peripheral blood. The chain couples TRBV4-1 to TRBJ2-7; tentative D gene TRBD2, with 6 bases matching. The receptor was derived from a woman aged 40 to 50 who had recovered from COVID-19. This receptor has the CDR3 CASSQASAAYEQYF. Read as DNA, the sequence is TGCGCCAGCAGCCAGGCTAGCGCCGCCTACGAGCAGTACTTC.